These T cell receptor beta chains were read from a single sample in a study of beta chain features in type 1 diabetes. TCRdb's table, derived via immunoSEQ multiplex PCR, lists solely in-frame clones and lacks some. This repertoire shows more than 550,000 clones, about an eighth found once; its top ten account for approximately 0.042%. Input material: naive CD4+ T cells from blood. Every receptor here comes from a young man with type 1 diabetes. The conserved cysteine and the conserved F or W are not part of the CDR3 here. D genes are given only for firm matches.

NA TRBV29-1 SVGSGEPFSYNEQF
TRBD2 TRBV28 VTQRQALAGEQF
TRBD1 TRBV5-1 ASSLEGQGIGEQY
NA TRBV29-1 SALILQETQY
NA TRBV5-1 ASSFTRNTEAF
TRBD1 TRBV7-2 ASSAGQGGNEQF
TRBD2 TRBV5-1 ASSLAPSGNEQF
NA TRBV7-3 ASSLNWQGEDEQF
NA TRBV18 ASSPGQGDGYT
NA TRBV30 AWSRKGDTEAF
NA TRBV27 ASSFYT
NA TRBV4-3 ASSQEDGRSETQY